This TCR beta chain is drawn from a study of metastatic and nonmetastatic thyroid tumors. Until they underwent thyroid surgery, no patient had received any treatment. With MiXCR, TCRdb called clones anew from the PCR reads. The sample contains tens of thousands of clones, about 30% of which appear only once. This clone was seen many times. The sample taken for sequencing was blood. The receptor was derived from a female donor with papillary thyroid cancer or a benign thyroid nodule (not recorded which). Some clones in this sample may be carry-over from other donors' samples.

The CDR3 DNA is TGTGCCAGCAGAACCCCCGGGACAGGGGTTCAGCCCCAGCATTTT. Translated: CASRTPGTGVQPQHF. The genes are TRBV28 and TRBJ1-5; 10 nucleotides agree with TRBD1. V dropped 6 bases and J dropped 6; count of bases not matched to a gene: 8. Looked up from germline, CDR1 is MDHEN and CDR2 is SYDVKM. The CDR3 contains 15 residues.